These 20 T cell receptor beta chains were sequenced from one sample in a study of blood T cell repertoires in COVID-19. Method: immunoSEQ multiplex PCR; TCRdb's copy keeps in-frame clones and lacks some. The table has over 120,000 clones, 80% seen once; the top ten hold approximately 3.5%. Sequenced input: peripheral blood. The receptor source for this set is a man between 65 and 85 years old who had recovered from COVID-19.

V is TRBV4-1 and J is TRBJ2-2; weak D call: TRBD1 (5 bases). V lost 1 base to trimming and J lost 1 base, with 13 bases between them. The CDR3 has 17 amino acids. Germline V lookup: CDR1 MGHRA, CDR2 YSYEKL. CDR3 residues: CASSQGIGAGNTGELFF. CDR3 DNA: TGCGCCAGCAGCCAAGGGATTGGGGCTGGGAACACCGGGGAGCTGTTTTTT.

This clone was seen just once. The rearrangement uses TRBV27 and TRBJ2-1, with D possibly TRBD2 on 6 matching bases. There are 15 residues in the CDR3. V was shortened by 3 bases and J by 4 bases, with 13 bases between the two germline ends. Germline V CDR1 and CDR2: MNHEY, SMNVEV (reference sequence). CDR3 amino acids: CASSLTGTGYNEQFF. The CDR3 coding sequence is TGTGCCAGCAGTTTGACCGGGACTGGATACAATGAGCAGTTCTTC.

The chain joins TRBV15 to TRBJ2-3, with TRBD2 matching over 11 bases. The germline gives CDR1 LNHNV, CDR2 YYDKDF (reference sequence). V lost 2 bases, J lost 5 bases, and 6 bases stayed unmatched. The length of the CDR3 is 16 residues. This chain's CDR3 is CATSRKPGLAEDTQYF. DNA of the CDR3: TGTGCCACCAGCAGAAAACCGGGACTAGCGGAAGATACGCAGTATTTT.

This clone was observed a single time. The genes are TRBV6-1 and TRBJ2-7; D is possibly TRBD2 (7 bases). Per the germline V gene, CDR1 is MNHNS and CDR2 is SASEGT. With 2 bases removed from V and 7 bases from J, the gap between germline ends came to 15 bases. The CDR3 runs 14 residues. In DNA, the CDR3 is TGTGCCAGCAGTGAAAGGGGGGGGACGGGGGAGCAGTACTTC. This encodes CASSERGGTGEQYF.

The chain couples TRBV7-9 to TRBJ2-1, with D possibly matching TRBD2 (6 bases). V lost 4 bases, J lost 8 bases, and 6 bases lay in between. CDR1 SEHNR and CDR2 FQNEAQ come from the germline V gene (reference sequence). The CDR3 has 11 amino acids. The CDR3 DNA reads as TGTGCCAGCAGCTGGGGGGATGAGCAGTTCTTC. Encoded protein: CASSWGDEQFF.

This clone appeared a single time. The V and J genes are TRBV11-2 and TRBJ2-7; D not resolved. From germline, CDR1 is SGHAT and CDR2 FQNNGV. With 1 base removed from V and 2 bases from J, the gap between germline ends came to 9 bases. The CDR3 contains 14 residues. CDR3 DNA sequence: TGTGCCAGCAGCTTAGGGGCCACTCCCTACGAGCAGTACTTC. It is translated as CASSLGATPYEQYF.

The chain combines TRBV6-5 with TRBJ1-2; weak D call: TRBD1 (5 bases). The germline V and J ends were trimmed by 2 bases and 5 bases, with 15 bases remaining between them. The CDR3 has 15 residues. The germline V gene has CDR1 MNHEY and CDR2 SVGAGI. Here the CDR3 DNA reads TGTGCCAGCAGTTACACCCACAGGTCGTCATATGGCTACACCTTC. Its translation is CASSYTHRSSYGYTF.

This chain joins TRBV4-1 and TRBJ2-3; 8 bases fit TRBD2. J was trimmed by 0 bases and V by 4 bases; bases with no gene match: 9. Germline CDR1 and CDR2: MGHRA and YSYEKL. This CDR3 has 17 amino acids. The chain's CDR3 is CASSRLGASGSTDTQYF. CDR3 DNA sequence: TGCGCCAGCAGCCGCCTTGGGGCTAGCGGGAGCACAGATACGCAGTATTTT.

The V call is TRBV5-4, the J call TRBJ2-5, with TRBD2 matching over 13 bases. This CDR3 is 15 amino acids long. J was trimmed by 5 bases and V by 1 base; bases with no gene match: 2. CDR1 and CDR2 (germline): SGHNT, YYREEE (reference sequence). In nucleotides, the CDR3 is TGTGCCAGCAGCTTGCGGACTAGCGGGAGCGAGACCCAGTACTTC. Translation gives CASSLRTSGSETQYF.

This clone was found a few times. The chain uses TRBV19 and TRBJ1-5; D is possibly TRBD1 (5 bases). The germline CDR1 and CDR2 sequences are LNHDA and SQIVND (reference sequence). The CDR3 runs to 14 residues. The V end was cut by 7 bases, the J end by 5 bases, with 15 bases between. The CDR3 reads CASTIGQGHQPQHF. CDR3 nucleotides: TGTGCCAGTACCATAGGGCAGGGCCATCAGCCCCAGCATTTT.

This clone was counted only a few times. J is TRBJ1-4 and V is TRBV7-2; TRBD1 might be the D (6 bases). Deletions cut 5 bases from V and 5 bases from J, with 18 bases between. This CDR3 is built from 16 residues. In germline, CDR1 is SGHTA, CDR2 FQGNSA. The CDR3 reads CASSPDTTGPNEKLFF. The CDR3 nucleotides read TGTGCCAGCAGCCCCGATACGACAGGCCCCAATGAAAAACTGTTTTTT.

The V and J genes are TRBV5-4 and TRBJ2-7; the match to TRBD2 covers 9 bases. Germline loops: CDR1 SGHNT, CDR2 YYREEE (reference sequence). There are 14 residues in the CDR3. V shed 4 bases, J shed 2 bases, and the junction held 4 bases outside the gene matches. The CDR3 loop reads CASSAGLAAYEQYF. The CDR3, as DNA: TGTGCCAGCAGCGCGGGACTAGCCGCCTACGAGCAGTACTTC.

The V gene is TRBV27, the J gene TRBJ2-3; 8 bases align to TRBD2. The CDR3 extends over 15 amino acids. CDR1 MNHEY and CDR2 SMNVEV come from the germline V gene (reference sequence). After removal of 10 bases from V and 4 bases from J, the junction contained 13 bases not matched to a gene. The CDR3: CATRQRERGPDTQYF. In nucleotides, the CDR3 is TGTGCCACCCGTCAGCGGGAGCGGGGCCCAGATACGCAGTATTTT.

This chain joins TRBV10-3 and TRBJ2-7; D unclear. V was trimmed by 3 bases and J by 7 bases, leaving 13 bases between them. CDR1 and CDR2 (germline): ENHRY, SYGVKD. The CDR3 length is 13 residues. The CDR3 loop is CAISDGSSREQYF. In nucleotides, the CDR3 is TGTGCCATCAGTGACGGCTCATCGCGGGAGCAGTACTTC.

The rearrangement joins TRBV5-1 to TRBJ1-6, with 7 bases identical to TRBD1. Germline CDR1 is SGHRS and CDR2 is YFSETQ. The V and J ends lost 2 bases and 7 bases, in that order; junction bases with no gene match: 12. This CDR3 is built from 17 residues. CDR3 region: CASSFARGESPNSPLHF. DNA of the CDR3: TGCGCCAGCAGCTTCGCCAGGGGGGAATCCCCGAATTCACCCCTCCACTTT. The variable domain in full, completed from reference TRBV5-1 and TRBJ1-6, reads KAGVTQTPRYLIKTRGQQVTLSCSPISGHRSVSWYQQTPGQGLQFLFEYFSETQRNKGNFPGRFSGRQFSNSRSEMNVSTLELGDSALYLCASSFARGESPNSPLHFGNGTRLTVT.

CDR3 loop: CASSFRTANSYNEQFF. The DNA of the CDR3 is TGCGCCAGCAGCTTTCGGACAGCCAACTCCTACAATGAGCAGTTCTTC. This chain uses TRBV5-1 with TRBJ2-1, with TRBD1 as a possible D gene (6 bases). The CDR3 loop spans 16 amino acids. CDR1 SGHRS and CDR2 YFSETQ come from the germline V gene. Deletions cut 2 bases from V and 0 bases from J, with 12 bases between.

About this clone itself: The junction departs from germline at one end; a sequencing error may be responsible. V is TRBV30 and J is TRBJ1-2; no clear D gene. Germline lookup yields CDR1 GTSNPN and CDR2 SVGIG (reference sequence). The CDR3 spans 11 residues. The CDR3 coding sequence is TGTGCCGGGAGCAGTAACTATGGCTACACCTTC. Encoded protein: CAGSSNYGYTF.

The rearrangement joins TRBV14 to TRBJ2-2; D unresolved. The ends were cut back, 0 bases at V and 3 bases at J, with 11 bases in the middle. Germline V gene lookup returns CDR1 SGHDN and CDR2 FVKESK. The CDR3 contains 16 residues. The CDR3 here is CASSQDLGRYTGELFF. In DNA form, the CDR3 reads TGTGCCAGCAGCCAAGATCTGGGCAGGTACACCGGGGAGCTGTTTTTT. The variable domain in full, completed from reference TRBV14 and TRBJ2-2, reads EAGVTQFPSHSVIEKGQTVTLRCDPISGHDNLYWYRRVMGKEIKFLLHFVKESKQDESGMPNNRFLAERTGGTYSTLKVQPAELEDSGVYFCASSQDLGRYTGELFFGEGSRLTVL.

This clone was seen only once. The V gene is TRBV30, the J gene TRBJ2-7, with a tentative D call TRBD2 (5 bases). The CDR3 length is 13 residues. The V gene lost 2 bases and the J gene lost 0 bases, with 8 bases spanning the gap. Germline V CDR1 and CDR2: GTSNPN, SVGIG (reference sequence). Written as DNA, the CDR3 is TGTGCCTGGAGTTATGGGAGCTCCTACGAGCAGTACTTC. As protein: CAWSYGSSYEQYF.

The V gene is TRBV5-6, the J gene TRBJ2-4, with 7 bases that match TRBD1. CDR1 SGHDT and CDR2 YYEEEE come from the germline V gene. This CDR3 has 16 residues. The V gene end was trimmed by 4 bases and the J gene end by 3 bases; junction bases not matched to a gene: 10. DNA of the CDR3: TGTGCCAGCAGCCACCTAGGGGGCTCTGGCAAAAACATTCAGTACTTC. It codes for CASSHLGGSGKNIQYF.